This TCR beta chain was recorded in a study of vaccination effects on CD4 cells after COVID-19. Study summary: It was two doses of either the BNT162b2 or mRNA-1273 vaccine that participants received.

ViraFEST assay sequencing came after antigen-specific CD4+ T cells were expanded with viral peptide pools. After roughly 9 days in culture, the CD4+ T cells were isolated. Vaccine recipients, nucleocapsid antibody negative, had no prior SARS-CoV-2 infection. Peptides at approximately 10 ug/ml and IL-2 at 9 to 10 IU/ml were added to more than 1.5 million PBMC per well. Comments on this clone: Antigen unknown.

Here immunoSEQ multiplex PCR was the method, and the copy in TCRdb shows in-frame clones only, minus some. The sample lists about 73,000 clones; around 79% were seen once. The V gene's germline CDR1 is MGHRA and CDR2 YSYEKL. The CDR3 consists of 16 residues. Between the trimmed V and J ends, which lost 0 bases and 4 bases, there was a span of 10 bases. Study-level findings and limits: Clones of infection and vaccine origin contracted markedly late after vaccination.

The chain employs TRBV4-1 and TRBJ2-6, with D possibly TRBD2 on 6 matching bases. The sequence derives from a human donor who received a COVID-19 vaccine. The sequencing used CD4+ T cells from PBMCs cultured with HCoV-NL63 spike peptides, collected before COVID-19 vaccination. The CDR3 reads CASSQEEGTGANVLTF. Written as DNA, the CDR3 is TGCGCCAGCAGCCAAGAGGAGGGGACGGGGGCCAACGTCCTGACTTTC.